This TCR beta chain was obtained from a study of shared clonotypes between healthy human individuals. With regard to this clone: The antigen remains undetermined.

In replicate PCRs of sorted subsets, roughly 200 ng DNA, about 30,000 T cell genomes, was used. The repertoire was sequenced with immunoSEQ multiplex PCR; TCRdb's copy has only in-frame clones and lacks some. This table has 1.4 million to 1.5 million clones, roughly 96% appearing once. Trimming took off 5 bases at V and 4 bases at J, with 18 bases between the two ends. CDR3 length: 15 residues. Germline CDR1 MNHEY, CDR2 SVGAGI. Study results and caveats: Having only a few donors restricted how much genetic and exposure-history diversity was captured.

The sequenced sample consisted of naive CD4+ T cells sorted from blood. Noted subset: CD45RA+ positively selected. The chain links TRBV6-5 to TRBJ2-7; D possibly corresponds to TRBD1 (6 bases). The receptor comes from a man between 25 and 39 years old in good health. CDR3 in amino acids: CASSPTGTRVYEQYF. In nucleotides, the CDR3 is TGTGCCAGCAGTCCCACCGGGACAAGAGTGTACGAGCAGTACTTC.